The 21 T cell receptor beta chains below were found in one sample sequenced in a study of cytomegalovirus exposure and HLA in healthy donors. Use of 60 Vbeta and 13 Jbeta primers characterized the PCR. TCRdb keeps only in-frame clones here, not all; method: immunoSEQ multiplex PCR. The sample lists 150,000 to 200,000 clones; 55% to 75% were seen once. Input material: PBMCs. Receptors originate from a human donor in good health.

The chain is built from TRBV5-4 and TRBJ2-2; 9 bases match TRBD1. The CDR3 runs to 15 residues. Trimming at V came to 6 bases and at J to 3 bases, leaving 6 bases not matched to a gene. The V gene's germline CDR1 is SGHNT and CDR2 YYREEE (reference sequence). DNA of the CDR3: TGTGCCAGCATCTCACAGGGGGCAGACACCGGGGAGCTGTTTTTT. It yields the protein CASISQGADTGELFF.

The chain recombines TRBV9 with TRBJ2-1; TRBD1 aligns across 11 bases. The length of the CDR3 is 15 residues. Germline V gives CDR1 SGDLS, CDR2 YYNGEE. The ends lost 3 bases at V and 9 bases at J; junction bases unmatched: 8. The CDR3 DNA reads as TGTGCCAGCAGCGAGGGACAGGGGGTAAGGGGTGAGCAGTTCTTC. Translated, it gives CASSEGQGVRGEQFF. Together with reference TRBV9 and TRBJ2-1, the CDR3 gives the full variable domain: DSGVTQTPKHLITATGQRVTLRCSPRSGDLSVYWYQQSLDQGLQFLIQYYNGEERAKGNILERFSAQQFPDLHSELNLSSLELGDSALYFCASSEGQGVRGEQFFGPGTRLTVL.

This chain uses TRBV19 with TRBJ2-6; the D is unclear. The V gene lost 3 bases and the J gene lost 2 bases, with 8 bases spanning the gap. Germline CDR1 and CDR2: LNHDA and SQIVND (reference sequence). CDR3 length equals 15 residues. The CDR3 protein is CASSITIPGANVLTF. CDR3 DNA sequence: TGTGCCAGTAGTATTACTATCCCTGGGGCCAACGTCCTGACTTTC.

The chain combines TRBV10-3 with TRBJ1-1, with D possibly being TRBD1 (6 bases). Germline values: CDR1 ENHRY, CDR2 SYGVKD. This CDR3 spans 17 amino acids. V was cut by 6 bases and J by 1 base, with 21 bases left in between. The CDR3 loop is CAIRERDTVGGNTEAFF. The DNA for the CDR3 is TGTGCCATCAGGGAACGGGACACCGTTGGTGGGAACACTGAAGCTTTCTTT.

As for this clone: Other DNA sequences within the sample encode an identical CDR3. The rearrangement joins TRBV6-5 to TRBJ1-1; D is ambiguous. This CDR3 is 11 amino acids long. V dropped 5 bases and J dropped 3 bases, with 4 bases sitting between them. Germline V gene sequence: CDR1 MNHEY, CDR2 SVGAGI. The CDR3 here is CASSRDTEAFF. The CDR3 DNA reads TGTGCCAGCAGTCGTGACACTGAAGCTTTCTTT.

The rearrangement uses TRBV27 and TRBJ2-3, with 7 bases aligning to TRBD1. This CDR3 spans 13 amino acids. The ends lost 4 bases at V and 4 bases at J; junction bases unmatched: 2. Germline V gene lookup returns CDR1 MNHEY and CDR2 SMNVEV (reference sequence). The CDR3 bases are TGTGCCAGCAGTTCAGGGGGATCAGATACGCAGTATTTT. As protein: CASSSGGSDTQYF.

The chain uses TRBV27 and TRBJ1-1; D remains unclear. V was shortened by 6 bases and J by 6 bases, with 17 bases between the two germline ends. Germline loops: CDR1 MNHEY, CDR2 SMNVEV (reference sequence). The CDR3 contains 14 residues. CDR3 nucleotide sequence: TGTGCCAGCAGCCCCCTGGGGAGGGCGGCTGAAGCTTTCTTT. Its protein is CASSPLGRAAEAFF.

This clone was seen only a few times. The chain couples TRBV4-3 to TRBJ1-2; 7 bases match TRBD1. The CDR3 has 16 amino acids. Germline values: CDR1 LGHNA, CDR2 YSLEER. Trimming took 0 bases from V and 4 from J; bases not matched to a gene: 8. The CDR3 is CASSQDKTGTPYGYTF. CDR3 coding DNA: TGCGCCAGCAGCCAAGACAAGACAGGGACCCCCTATGGCTACACCTTC.

The table lists this clone with a count of one. The chain carries TRBV6-1 and TRBJ1-5; a possible D gene is TRBD1 (5 bases). Germline V gene data show CDR1 as MNHNS and CDR2 as SASEGT. The CDR3 has 14 amino acids. Trimming took 11 bases from V and 2 from J, leaving 16 bases between them. For the CDR3, the DNA is TGTGCCGTCCAACAGGCAGTCGGCAATCAGCCCCAGCATTTT. This sequence encodes CAVQQAVGNQPQHF.

This chain uses TRBV5-1 with TRBJ2-5; D may be TRBD1 (5 bases). The length of the CDR3 is 14 residues. Deletions cut 4 bases from V and 4 bases from J, with 14 bases between. Germline V gives CDR1 SGHRS, CDR2 YFSETQ. The CDR3: CASSLGATRETQYF. CDR3 bases: TGCGCCAGCAGCCTAGGGGCTACAAGAGAGACCCAGTACTTC. Full variable domain (outside the CDR3, taken from reference TRBV5-1 and TRBJ2-5): KAGVTQTPRYLIKTRGQQVTLSCSPISGHRSVSWYQQTPGQGLQFLFEYFSETQRNKGNFPGRFSGRQFSNSRSEMNVSTLELGDSALYLCASSLGATRETQYFGPGTRLLVL.

The chain couples TRBV7-9 to TRBJ2-1; 10 bases agree with TRBD2. Germline V gene data show CDR1 as SEHNR and CDR2 as FQNEAQ (reference sequence). The CDR3 has 16 amino acids. Trimming removed 7 bases from V and 6 bases from J; junction bases left unmatched: 12. DNA of the CDR3: TGTGCCAGCACCTCCAGCGGGGGGGCGTTCCCCAATGAGCAGTTCTTC. It is translated as CASTSSGGAFPNEQFF.

This clone occurred a few times. The chain carries TRBV6-1 and TRBJ2-7, with D possibly matching TRBD2 (5 bases). The CDR3 consists of 13 residues. V was clipped by 2 bases and J by 2 bases, with 7 bases between them. Looked up from germline, CDR1 is MNHNS and CDR2 is SASEGT. The DNA for the CDR3 is TGTGCCAGCAGTGAACCTAGCACCTACGAGCAGTACTTC. It encodes CASSEPSTYEQYF.

The chain carries TRBV11-2 and TRBJ2-3, with D maybe TRBD2 (6 bases). V lost 5 bases to trimming and J lost 4 bases, with 13 bases between them. From germline, CDR1 is SGHAT and CDR2 FQNNGV. CDR3 size: 14 residues. The CDR3 coding sequence is TGTGCCAGCAGCCCGGGGGTTGGGGCAGATACGCAGTATTTT. Amino acids: CASSPGVGADTQYF.

V gene TRBV7-8 combines with J gene TRBJ1-1; the D is unclear. The V gene lost 2 bases and the J gene lost 4 bases, with 8 bases spanning the gap. Germline V CDR1 and CDR2: SGHVS, FQNEAQ. The CDR3 loop spans 13 amino acids. The CDR3 bases are TGTGCCAGCAGCTTAAGGAGGCCCACTGAAGCTTTCTTT. Residues: CASSLRRPTEAFF. Full variable domain (outside the CDR3, taken from reference TRBV7-8 and TRBJ1-1): GAGVSQSPRYKVAKRGQDVALRCDPISGHVSLFWYQQALGQGPEFLTYFQNEAQLDKSGLPSDRFFAERPEGSVSTLKIQRTQQEDSAVYLCASSLRRPTEAFFGQGTRLTVV.

As regards this clone: One end of the junction is discordant with germline, which a read error may explain. This sequence joins TRBV7-9 and TRBJ2-7; D gene unclear. Germline V lookup: CDR1 SEHNR, CDR2 FQNEAQ (reference sequence). This CDR3 has 12 residues. CDR3 residues: CSSSFEEYEQYF. As DNA, the CDR3 is TGTTCCAGCAGCTTCGAGGAGTACGAGCAGTACTTC. The complete variable domain, with remaining parts taken from reference TRBV7-9 and TRBJ2-7, reads DTGVSQNPRHKITKRGQNVTFRCDPISEHNRLYWYRQTLGQGPEFLTYFQNEAQLEKSRLLSDRFSAERPKGSFSTLEIQRTEQGDSAMYLCSSSFEEYEQYFGPGTRLTVT.

The chain is built from TRBV7-8 and TRBJ2-7; maybe TRBD2 (6 bases). V dropped 1 base and J dropped 6 bases, with 10 bases sitting between them. Germline V lookup: CDR1 SGHVS, CDR2 FQNEAQ. The CDR3 totals 13 residues. CDR3: CASSLVSSAEQYF. For the CDR3, the DNA is TGTGCCAGCAGCTTAGTCTCTAGCGCCGAGCAGTACTTC.

The chain recombines TRBV10-2 with TRBJ1-1, with D tentatively TRBD1 (6 bases). Between the trimmed V and J ends, which lost 3 bases and 4 bases, there was a span of 12 bases. Germline V lookup: CDR1 WSHSY, CDR2 SAAADI. The CDR3 sequence is 14 residues long. As DNA, the CDR3 is TGCGCCAGCAGTGAAAGGGGGAGGGGCACTGAAGCTTTCTTT. Its translation: CASSERGRGTEAFF.

The CDR3 sequence is CASSQRTSGPDTQYF. The CDR3 bases are TGCGCCAGCAGTCAAAGGACTAGCGGCCCAGATACGCAGTATTTT. The chain employs TRBV10-1 and TRBJ2-3; 10 bases are a match to TRBD2. V lost 5 bases, J lost 4 bases, and 6 bases stayed unmatched. The CDR3 has 15 amino acids. Germline lookup yields CDR1 WNHNN and CDR2 SYGVQD (reference sequence).

The gene calls are TRBV5-1 and TRBJ2-5; 7 nucleotides match TRBD2. This CDR3 is built from 16 residues. Germline-derived CDR1 and CDR2 are SGHRS and YFSETQ. Trimming cost V 0 bases and J 5 bases; bases outside gene matches: 10. CDR3 DNA sequence: TGCGCCAGCAGCTTGGAAACGGGGGGATCGTGGGAGACCCAGTACTTC. Encoded protein: CASSLETGGSWETQYF.

This chain joins TRBV11-2 and TRBJ1-5; weak D call: TRBD1 (6 bases). Germline loops: CDR1 SGHAT, CDR2 FQNNGV. The V and J ends lost 1 base and 7 bases respectively, with 8 bases between them. This CDR3 is built from 13 residues. The CDR3 coding sequence is TGTGCCAGCAGCTTAGCCGACAGGCAGCCCCAGCATTTT. Translated: CASSLADRQPQHF.

The rearrangement uses TRBV21-1 and TRBJ1-2. TRBV21-1 is given as a pseudogene. This CDR3 spans 13 amino acids. The CDR3: CASAPGSNYGYTF. The CDR3 DNA reads TGTGCCAGCGCGCCGGGGAGCAACTATGGCTACACCTTC.